This T cell receptor beta chain was recovered during a study of shared T cell receptors in the human thymus. Using immunoSEQ multiplex PCR, the repertoire was profiled, and TCRdb retains in-frame clones only, with some absent. The sample holds about 660,000 clones, 87% seen once. V dropped 4 bases and J dropped 4 bases, with 18 bases sitting between them. Germline CDR1 SGHDT, CDR2 YYEEEE. This CDR3 contains 15 residues. These same data were also listed under a study on human thymus T cells. That source reports: Samples came from healthy Finnish infants during open corrective cardiac surgery. The thymus tissue came from resections taken during corrective heart surgery. Apparent bias marked the V and J gene usage of thymic and blood repertoires. Related research reported highly overlapping thymic repertoires among unrelated individuals.

This chain links TRBV5-6 with TRBJ2-7, with D possibly matching TRBD1 (6 bases). The receptor was isolated from a boy under two years old with a congenital heart defect. Sequenced material: thymocytes. The CDR3 bases are TGTGCCAGCAGCAGACCAGACAGGTCACTTTACGAGCAGTACTTC. Its protein product is CASSRPDRSLYEQYF.